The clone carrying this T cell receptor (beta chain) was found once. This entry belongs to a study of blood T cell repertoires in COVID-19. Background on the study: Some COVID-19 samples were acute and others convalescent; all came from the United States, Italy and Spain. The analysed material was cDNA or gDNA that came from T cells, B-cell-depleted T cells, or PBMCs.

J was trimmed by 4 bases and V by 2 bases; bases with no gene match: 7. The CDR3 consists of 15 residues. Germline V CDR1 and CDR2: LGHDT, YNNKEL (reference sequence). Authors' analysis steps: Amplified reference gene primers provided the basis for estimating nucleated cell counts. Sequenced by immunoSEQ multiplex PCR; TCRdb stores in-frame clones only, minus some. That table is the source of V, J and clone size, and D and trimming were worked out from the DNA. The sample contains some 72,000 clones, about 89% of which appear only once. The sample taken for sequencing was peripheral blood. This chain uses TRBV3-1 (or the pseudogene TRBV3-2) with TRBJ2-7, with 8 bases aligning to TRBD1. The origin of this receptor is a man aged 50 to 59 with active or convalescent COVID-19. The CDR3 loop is CASSQRQGLGYEQYF. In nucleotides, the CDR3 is TGTGCCAGCAGCCAAAGACAGGGGCTGGGATACGAGCAGTACTTC.